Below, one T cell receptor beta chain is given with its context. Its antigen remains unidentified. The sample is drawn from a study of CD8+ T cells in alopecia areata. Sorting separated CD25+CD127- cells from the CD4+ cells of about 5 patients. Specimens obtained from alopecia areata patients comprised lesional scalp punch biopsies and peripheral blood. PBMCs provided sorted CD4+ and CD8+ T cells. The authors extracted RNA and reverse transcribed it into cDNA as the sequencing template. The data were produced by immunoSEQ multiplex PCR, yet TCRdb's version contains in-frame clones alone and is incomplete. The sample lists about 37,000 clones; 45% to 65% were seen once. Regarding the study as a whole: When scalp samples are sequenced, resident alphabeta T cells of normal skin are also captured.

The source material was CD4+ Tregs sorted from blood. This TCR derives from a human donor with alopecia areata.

CDR3 amino acids: CASGAGETQYF. CDR3 coding DNA: TGTGCCAGCGGAGCGGGAGAGACCCAGTACTTC. This chain links TRBV11-3 with TRBJ2-5; D perhaps matches TRBD2 (6 bases). The V gene's germline CDR1 is SGHNT and CDR2 YENEEA. The CDR3 length is 11 residues. The germline V and J ends were trimmed by 8 bases and 4 bases, with 8 bases remaining between them.